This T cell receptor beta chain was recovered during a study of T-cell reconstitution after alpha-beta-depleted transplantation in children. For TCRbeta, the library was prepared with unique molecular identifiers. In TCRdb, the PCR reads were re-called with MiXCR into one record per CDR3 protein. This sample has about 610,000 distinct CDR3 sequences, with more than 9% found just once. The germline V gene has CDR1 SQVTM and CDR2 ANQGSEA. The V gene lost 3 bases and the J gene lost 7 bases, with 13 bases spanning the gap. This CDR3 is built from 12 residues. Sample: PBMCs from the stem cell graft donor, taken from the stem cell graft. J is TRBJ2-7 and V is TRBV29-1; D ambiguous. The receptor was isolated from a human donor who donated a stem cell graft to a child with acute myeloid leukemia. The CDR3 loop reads CSVEIGRREQYF. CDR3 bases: TGCAGCGTTGAGATTGGGCGGCGGGAGCAGTACTTC.